One and the same sample provided the 16 T cell receptor beta chains below, sequenced in a study of T cell repertoires in cytomegalovirus infection. TCRdb re-derived calls from the reads in MiXCR, one entry per CDR3 protein. The data contain approximately 910,000 distinct CDR3 sequences, roughly 31% of them singletons. No antigens are known for them. The sequences come from cultured CD8+ T cells from PBMCs, collected from culture after CMV antigen stimulation. These receptors were obtained from a human donor in good health (CMV status not recorded). Some clones in this sample may be carry-over from other donors' samples.

The chain has TRBV13 and TRBJ2-7; D possibly matches TRBD1 or TRBD2 (5 bases each). Germline V lookup: CDR1 PRHDT, CDR2 FYEKMQ (reference sequence). V dropped 5 bases and J dropped 2 bases, with 19 bases sitting between them. This CDR3 comprises 16 residues. CDR3 in DNA: TGTGCCAGCAGCCGAGTTGGGGACGTGAGTCCCTACGAGCAGTACGTC. Translated: CASSRVGDVSPYEQYV.

J is TRBJ2-7 and V is TRBV9; 9 bases fit TRBD2. Germline loops: CDR1 SGDLS, CDR2 YYNGEE. J was trimmed by 4 bases and V by 0 bases; bases with no gene match: 11. The CDR3 has 17 residues. The CDR3 DNA follows: TGTGCCAGCAGCGTAGACATTAGCGGGGGCCCCCGGTACGAGCAGTACTTC. It translates to CASSVDISGGPRYEQYF.

The chain has TRBV19 and TRBJ2-2; the D call may be TRBD1 or TRBD2 (6 bases each). Trimming stripped 5 bases from V and 6 bases from J, with 16 bases between. CDR1 is LNHDA, CDR2 SQIVND, per germline (reference sequence). The CDR3 contains 15 residues. The CDR3, as DNA: TGTGCCAGTAGTCCGGCCGAGGGGGGTCCCGGGGAGCTGTTTTTT. It is translated as CASSPAEGGPGELFF.

The CDR3 sequence: CASSLGLAGGLSSYNEQFF. The CDR3 nucleotides read TGTGCCAGCAGCCTCGGACTAGCGGGGGGACTGAGCTCCTACAATGAGCAGTTCTTC. This chain links TRBV7-6 with TRBJ2-1; 14 bases fit TRBD2. Germline V gene sequence: CDR1 SGHVS, CDR2 FNYEAQ. The ends lost 5 bases at V and 0 bases at J; junction bases unmatched: 9. The CDR3 is 19 residues long.

This clonotype was counted only a few times. The junction shows a germline mismatch at one end, possibly a read error. The chain uses TRBV5-3 and TRBJ1-6; TRBD1 agrees at 10 bases. TRBV5-3 is filed as an ORF, its function uncertain. The CDR3 sequence is 15 residues long. CDR3 sequence reads: CASSSVPGQGRPLHF. The CDR3 region has the DNA TGTGCCAGCAGCTCCGTCCCGGGACAGGGGAGGCCCCTCCACTTT.

V and J are TRBV5-4 and TRBJ1-2, with D possibly TRBD1 on 6 matching bases. The CDR3 sequence is 13 residues long. Trimming left V 4 bases short and J 5 bases short, with 12 bases between. Germline CDR1 is SGHNT and CDR2 is YYREEE (reference sequence). The CDR3 region is CASSPETGYGYTF. In nucleotides, the CDR3 is TGTGCCAGCAGCCCCGAGACAGGTTATGGCTACACCTTC.

This clonotype was counted between two and nine times. The rearrangement uses TRBV27 and TRBJ2-2; 8 nucleotides line up with TRBD2. The germline V gene has CDR1 MNHEY and CDR2 SMNVEV (reference sequence). V shed 1 base, J shed 0 bases, and the junction held 7 bases outside the gene matches. This CDR3 contains 18 residues. In DNA form, the CDR3 reads TGTGCCAGCAGTTTATACCCGGGGGGGCCTACGAACACCGGGGAGCTGTTTTTT. Encoded protein: CASSLYPGGPTNTGELFF.

The gene calls are TRBV6-5 and TRBJ2-3, with a tentative D call TRBD2 (6 bases). V was clipped by 5 bases and J by 5 bases, with 14 bases between them. Germline loops: CDR1 MNHEY, CDR2 SVGAGI. This CDR3 is built from 14 residues. CDR3 sequence: CASSTSGPGDTQYF. The CDR3 DNA sequence: TGTGCCAGCAGTACAAGCGGGCCGGGAGATACGCAGTATTTT.

V gene TRBV12-3 or TRBV12-4 combines with J gene TRBJ2-3; D call uncertain. V was shortened by 6 bases and J by 6 bases, with 13 bases between the two germline ends. The CDR3 contains 13 residues. This CDR3 reads CASSASEADTQYF. The CDR3 DNA follows: TGTGCCAGCAGCGCTAGTGAGGCGGATACGCAGTATTTT.

This clonotype has a handful of counts. The rearrangement joins TRBV5-1 to TRBJ1-1; no clear D. Germline V lookup: CDR1 SGHRS, CDR2 YFSETQ. Trimming pared 3 bases from V and 5 bases from J, leaving 20 bases between. The CDR3 spans 16 residues. CDR3 DNA sequence: TGCGCCAGCAGCTCGAAGTCGATCGGGGTATGGACTGAAGCTTTCTTT. This translates into CASSSKSIGVWTEAFF.

This clonotype was found a few times. This chain uses TRBV7-9 with TRBJ1-5, with 8 bases fitting TRBD1. CDR1 SEHNR and CDR2 FQNEAQ come from the germline V gene (reference sequence). Losses at the gene ends were 5 bases for V and 6 bases for J; bases not matched to a gene: 3. The CDR3 is 13 amino acids. As DNA, the CDR3 is TGTGCCAGCAGCCCAGGGGGCATTCAGCCCCAGCATTTT. This codes for CASSPGGIQPQHF. Drawing the rest from reference TRBV7-9 and TRBJ1-5, the complete variable domain is DTGVSQNPRHKITKRGQNVTFRCDPISEHNRLYWYRQTLGQGPEFLTYFQNEAQLEKSRLLSDRFSAERPKGSFSTLEIQRTEQGDSAMYLCASSPGGIQPQHFGDGTRLSIL.

The V gene is TRBV19, the J gene TRBJ1-2; D gene ambiguous. The CDR3 totals 14 residues. In germline, CDR1 is LNHDA, CDR2 SQIVND (reference sequence). Trimming took 2 bases from V and 6 from J, leaving 13 bases between them. Here the CDR3 reads CASSIPGSPDGYTF. The CDR3 bases are TGTGCCAGTAGTATACCTGGGAGCCCGGATGGCTACACCTTC.

This clonotype was detected many times. V and J are TRBV12-3 or TRBV12-4 and TRBJ1-5; no clear D gene. This CDR3 contains 18 residues. Trimming pared 6 bases from V and 0 bases from J, leaving 21 bases between. The CDR3 DNA reads as TGTGCCAGCAGCCACTCATATCCCGGGCAGGTTAGCAATCAGCCCCAGCATTTT. Translating gives CASSHSYPGQVSNQPQHF.

This clonotype was recorded only once. A clone one base away is much larger, so this may be a read error. The chain is built from TRBV7-9 and TRBJ1-1; D is unresolved. The germline CDR1 and CDR2 sequences are SEHNR and FQNEAQ (reference sequence). This CDR3 has 11 residues. The CDR3, as DNA: TGTGTCGGCGGAGTGGGATCCGAAGCTTTCTTT. Translation gives CVGGVGSEAFF.

A few counts support this clonotype. The chain carries TRBV12-3 or TRBV12-4 and TRBJ2-5, with D tentatively TRBD1 (5 bases). V was trimmed by 5 bases and J by 7 bases, leaving 14 bases between them. The CDR3 is 13 residues long. The CDR3 region is CASSRRDSWTQYF. CDR3 sequence (DNA): TGTGCCAGCAGTCGCAGGGATTCTTGGACCCAGTACTTC.

In this sample, this clonotype turned up a few times. The genes are TRBV7-9 and TRBJ1-2, with D possibly TRBD1 on 5 matching bases. This CDR3 contains 11 residues. Germline V lookup: CDR1 SEHNR, CDR2 FQNEAQ (reference sequence). V was clipped by 11 bases and J by 2 bases, with 9 bases between them. CDR3 DNA sequence: TGTGCCCACCCAGGGAACTATGGCTACACCTTC. Amino acid sequence: CAHPGNYGYTF.